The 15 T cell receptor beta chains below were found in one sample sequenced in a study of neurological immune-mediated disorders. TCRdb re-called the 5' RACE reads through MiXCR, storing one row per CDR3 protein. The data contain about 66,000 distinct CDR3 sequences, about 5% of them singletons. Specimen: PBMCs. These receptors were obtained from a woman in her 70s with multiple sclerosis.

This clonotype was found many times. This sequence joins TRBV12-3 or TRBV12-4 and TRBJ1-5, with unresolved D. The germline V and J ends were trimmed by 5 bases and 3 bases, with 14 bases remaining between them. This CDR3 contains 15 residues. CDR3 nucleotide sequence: TGTGCCAGCAGTCCCGAGGCCGGGGACAATCAGCCCCAGCATTTT. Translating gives CASSPEAGDNQPQHF.

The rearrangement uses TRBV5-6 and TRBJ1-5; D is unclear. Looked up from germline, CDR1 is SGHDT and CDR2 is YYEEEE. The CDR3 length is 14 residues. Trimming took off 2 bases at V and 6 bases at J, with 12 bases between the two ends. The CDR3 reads CASSFKGSVQPQHF. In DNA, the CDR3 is TGTGCCAGCAGCTTTAAAGGGAGCGTTCAGCCCCAGCATTTT.

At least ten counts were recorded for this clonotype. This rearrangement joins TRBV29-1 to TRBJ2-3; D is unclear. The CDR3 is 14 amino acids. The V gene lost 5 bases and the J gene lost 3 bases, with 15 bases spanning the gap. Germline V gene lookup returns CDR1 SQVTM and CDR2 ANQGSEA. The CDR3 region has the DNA TGCAGCGTTCGGGCCTTTCTAAAAACAGATACGCAGTATTTT. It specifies CSVRAFLKTDTQYF.

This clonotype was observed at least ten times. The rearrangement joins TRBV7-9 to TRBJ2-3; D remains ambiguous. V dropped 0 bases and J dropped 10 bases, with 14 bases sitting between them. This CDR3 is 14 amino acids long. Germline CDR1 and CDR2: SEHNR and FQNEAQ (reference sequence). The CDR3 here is CASSLAREVGPQYF. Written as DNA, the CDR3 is TGTGCCAGCAGCTTAGCTAGGGAAGTAGGGCCGCAGTATTTT.

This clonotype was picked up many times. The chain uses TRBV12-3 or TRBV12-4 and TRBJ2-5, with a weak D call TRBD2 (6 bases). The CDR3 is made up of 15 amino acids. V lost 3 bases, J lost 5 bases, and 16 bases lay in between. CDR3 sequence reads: CASSFLAEAGETQYF. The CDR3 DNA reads TGTGCCAGCAGTTTTTTAGCGGAGGCTGGGGAGACCCAGTACTTC.

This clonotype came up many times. For the CDR3, the DNA is TGCGCCAGCAGCCCACAGGGGGTCCAAGAGACCCAGTACTTC. Its translation is CASSPQGVQETQYF. The V call is TRBV5-1, the J call TRBJ2-5; TRBD1 aligns across 8 bases. Germline-derived CDR1 and CDR2 are SGHRS and YFSETQ. This CDR3 has 14 residues. Unmatched junction bases numbered 3, after V lost 4 bases and J lost 1 base.

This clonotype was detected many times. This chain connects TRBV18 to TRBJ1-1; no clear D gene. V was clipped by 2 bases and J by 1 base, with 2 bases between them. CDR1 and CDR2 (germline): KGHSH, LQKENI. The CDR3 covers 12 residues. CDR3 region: CASSPGNTEAFF. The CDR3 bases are TGTGCCAGCTCACCAGGGAACACTGAAGCTTTCTTT.

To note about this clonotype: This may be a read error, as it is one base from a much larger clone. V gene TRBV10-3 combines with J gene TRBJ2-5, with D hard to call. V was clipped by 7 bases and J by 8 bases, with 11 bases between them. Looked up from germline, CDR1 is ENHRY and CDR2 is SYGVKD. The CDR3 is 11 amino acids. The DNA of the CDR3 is TGTGCCATCACCTTCCTAGATACCCAGTACTTC. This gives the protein CAITFLDTQYF.

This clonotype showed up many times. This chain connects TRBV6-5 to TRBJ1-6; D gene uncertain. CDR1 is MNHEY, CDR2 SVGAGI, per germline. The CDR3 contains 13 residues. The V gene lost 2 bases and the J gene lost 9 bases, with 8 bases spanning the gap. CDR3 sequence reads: CASSYSSVSPLHF. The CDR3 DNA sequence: TGTGCCAGCAGTTACAGCAGCGTTTCACCCCTCCACTTT.

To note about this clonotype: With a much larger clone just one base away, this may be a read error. The CDR3 sequence is CASSQDVGRNTQYF. The CDR3 nucleotides read TGCGCCAGCAGCCAAGACGTCGGGAGAAATACGCAGTATTTT. The chain uses TRBV4-1 and TRBJ2-3, with D tentatively TRBD2 (6 bases). The germline V and J ends were trimmed by 0 bases and 7 bases, with 11 bases remaining between them. The CDR3 consists of 14 residues. Germline loops: CDR1 MGHRA, CDR2 YSYEKL.

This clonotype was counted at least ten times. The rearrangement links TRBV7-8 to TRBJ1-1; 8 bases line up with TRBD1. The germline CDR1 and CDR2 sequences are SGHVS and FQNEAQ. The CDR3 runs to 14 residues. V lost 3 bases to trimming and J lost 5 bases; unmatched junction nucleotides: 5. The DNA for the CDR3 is TGTGCCAGCAGCTTGCCAGGGGGCGGGACTGAAGCTTTCTTT. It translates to CASSLPGGGTEAFF.

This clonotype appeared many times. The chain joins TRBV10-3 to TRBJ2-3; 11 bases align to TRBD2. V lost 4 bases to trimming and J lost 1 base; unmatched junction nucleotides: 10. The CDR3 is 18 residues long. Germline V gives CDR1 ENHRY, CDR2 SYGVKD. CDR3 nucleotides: TGTGCCATCAGTGGGACTCTAGCGGGAGGAAGTGGCACAGATACGCAGTATTTT. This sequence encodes CAISGTLAGGSGTDTQYF.

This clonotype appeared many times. CDR3 region: CSVEHGTGELFF. The CDR3, as DNA: TGCAGCGTTGAGCACGGCACCGGGGAGCTGTTTTTT. The chain couples TRBV29-1 to TRBJ2-2; D gene unclear. CDR1 is SQVTM, CDR2 ANQGSEA, per germline. The length of the CDR3 is 12 residues. Trimming left V 3 bases short and J 4 bases short, with 6 bases between.

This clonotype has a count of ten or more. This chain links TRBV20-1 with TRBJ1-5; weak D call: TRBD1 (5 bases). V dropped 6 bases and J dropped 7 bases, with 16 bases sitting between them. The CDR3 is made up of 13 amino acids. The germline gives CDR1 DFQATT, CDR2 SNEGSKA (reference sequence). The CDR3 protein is CSAIDSDRQPQHF. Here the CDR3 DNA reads TGCAGTGCGATAGACAGCGATAGGCAGCCCCAGCATTTT.

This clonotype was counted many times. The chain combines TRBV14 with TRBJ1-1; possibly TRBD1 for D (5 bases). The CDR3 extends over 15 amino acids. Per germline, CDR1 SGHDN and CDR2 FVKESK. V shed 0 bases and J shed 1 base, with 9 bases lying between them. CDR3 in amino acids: CASSQDPRANTEAFF. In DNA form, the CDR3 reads TGTGCCAGCAGCCAAGATCCCAGGGCGAACACTGAAGCTTTCTTT.